This record concerns one T cell receptor (beta chain) sequence. This clonotype was observed a few times. Its antigen remains unidentified. Base qualities are not at hand, and no much larger clone is one base apart. The treatment or condition label for this specimen denotes: allogeneic hematopoietic cell transplantation with graft depleted of TCRalphabeta T cells and CD19 B cells. The children who served as transplant recipients had been given grafts of TCRalphabeta/CD19-depleted allogeneic hematopoietic cells. The library came from PCR. The instrument was an Illumina HiSeq 2500. To normalize quantification of the TCRbeta repertoire, the TCR libraries were built with molecular barcoding that relied on unique molecular identifiers. TCRdb trimmed the raw reads at Q25, called clones with MiXCR and kept productive beta chains. Entries are consolidated by CDR3 protein sequence, retaining the most common genes and DNA. Recorded for this sample are about 340,000 distinct CDR3 sequences; about 17% of them occurred a single time. The ten largest clones add up to around two fifths of the sample.

The CDR3 runs 17 residues from the cysteine to the phenylalanine. CDR3 DNA only is kept here, 51 bases in frame from base 1. V is clipped by 6 bases and J by 0 bases, and the sequence between their germline boundaries is 22 bases long. The germline V gene (reference sequence) sets CDR1 to DFQATT and CDR2 to SNEGSKA. The data originate from a study of T-cell reconstitution after alpha-beta-depleted transplantation in children (dated by TCRdb to the mid-2010s). The study in broad terms: T-cell immune reconstitution after TCRalphabeta/CD19-depleted allogeneic hematopoietic cell transplantation in children was quantitatively tracked in the study by means of TCR repertoire profiling.

Broader findings and caveats from the paper: Hyperexpanded clone frequencies declined over subsequent months; after one year, T-cell counts and TCRbeta diversity were mostly attributed to newly produced T cells. In some patients, the high TCRbeta diversity seen at day 60 was put down to recipient T cells and intrathymic progenitors that had survived conditioning. About two months after transplant, the apparently early recovery of alphabetaT-cell counts reportedly depended on just several hundred clones that had expanded rapidly and came from non-depleted graft cells.

This TCR was recovered from a male patient aged 2 to 10 who had a stem cell transplant for acute lymphoblastic leukemia, so the T cells may come from the graft donor. In this chain, TRBV20-1 is recombined with TRBJ2-3, with no confidently assigned D gene. The specimen was PBMCs, mostly from graft donor cells, collected 360 days after TCRalphabeta/CD19-depleted stem cell transplant. The DNA sequence follows: TGCAGTGCCCCAACCCCCCGACGAGACCTTAGCACAGATACGCAGTATTTT. Translated, it reads CSAPTPRRDLSTDTQYF.